This T cell receptor beta chain was retrieved from a study of T cell responses to AZD1222 COVID-19 vaccine (dated by TCRdb to the early 2020s). Concerning the study at large: AZD1222 recipients whose second dose came at about 4 weeks and those whose second dose came at about 12 weeks were combined into one group, since spike-specific TCR depth and breadth did not differ between the two schedules. A total of about 230 trial participants underwent TCR sequencing, of whom about 210 received two doses of AZD1222 and 26 received two doses of the MenACWY control vaccine. Enrollment into the trials was organized by age into subgroups of 18-55, 56-69 and 70-plus years, and those subgroups contained roughly 150, 30 and 60 TCR-sequenced participants, respectively.

The CDR3 regions of human TCRbeta chains were analyzed by immunosequencing. As for how the authors treated the data: Repertoire TCRs were matched against a reference library of SARS-CoV-2-specific TCRs generated with the MIRA antigen-specificity platform. Breadth was defined as the fraction of unique TCRs that were SARS-CoV-2-associated, and depth was defined as the fraction of total T cells that were SARS-CoV-2-associated. Using the MIRA data, every spike-specific TCR was mapped to the spike region that the TCR reacted to and assigned to either a CD4 or a CD8 class. Log10-transformed breadth and depth values were compared by one-way ANOVA with Sidak's multiple comparisons tests. In TCRdb, the immuneACCESS table is reduced to in-frame sequences with V and J assigned. These tables do not hold every clone; where another copy was compared, an unresolved V gene accounts for under half, and the others remain unexplained. D and trimming come from the DNA, and the V and J calls and clone size come from that table. Counted in this sample were over 100,000 clones; over 75% of them appeared once. Approximately 15% of the sample is in the top ten clones.

Read against the paper, the sample's time point label means: baseline before first vaccination. Vaccinee samples were obtained from the UK trials COV001 and COV002, which included a single-blind randomized controlled phase 2/3 trial of AZD1222 (ChAdOx1 nCoV-19) in healthy adults. For TCRbeta chain sequencing, PBMC samples from trial participants were taken at day 0 and at day 28 after the second dose. The CDR3 goes from the cysteine to the phenylalanine over 11 residues. CDR3 DNA is the only sequence kept; it has 33 bases, read in frame from the first base. According to the germline V gene (reference sequence), CDR1 reads SGHKS and CDR2 reads YYEKEE. Deletion took 3 bases off V and 9 bases off J, with a span of 7 bases between the germline ends. Beyond this particular receptor, the publication reports: In the small 56-69-year group, the increase in depth fell short of significance, most likely because of low power. A significant rise in spike-specific TCR breadth and depth was observed after two AZD1222 doses relative to day 0 and relative to MenACWY recipients. CD4 TCRs associated with the vaccine covered the entire spike protein, and the dominant responses were in regions 160-218 and 743-854. No day 14 peak-response samples were available, so repertoires were characterized only after the peak T cell response. Conclusions about previously exposed vaccinees were limited because only a handful of AZD1222 recipients were SARS-CoV-2 seropositive at baseline. Most participants were white British and females outnumbered males, and the authors suggested that clonal diversity may have been underestimated. Reportedly, close to half of the unique spike-specific TCRs recognized epitopes lying outside the regions that are mutated in the B.1.351 and B.1.1.7 variants.

As regards this clone: Its cognate antigen has yet to be identified. Qualities for individual bases were not recorded, and no much larger clone is one base off.

Here the sequenced sample was peripheral blood, taken on day 0 of AZD1222 vaccination. This receptor was obtained from an adult in good health. Recombination linked TRBV5-5 to TRBJ2-1; the D call could be TRBD1 or TRBD2, with each sharing 5 bases. The DNA is as follows: TGTGCCAGCAGCTCGAGGGGTGAGCAGTTCTTC. It encodes CASSSRGEQFF.